These 17 T cell receptor beta chains share one sample of origin, sequenced in a study of molecular identifiers for immune sequencing clone quantification. TCRdb reprocessed the PCR reads with MiXCR, giving one entry per CDR3 protein. The sample includes 490,000 or so distinct CDR3 sequences, 20% to 25% seen only once; the top ten take 0.7% to 0.95%. Sequencing was done on a sample of naive CD8+ T cells from blood, with Jurkat cell RNA spiked in. The subset is: FACS-sorted CD8+CD4-CCR7+CD45RA+ naive T cells. These receptors came from a human donor in good health. Some libraries in this study had Jurkat cell RNA spiked in.

The rearrangement uses TRBV20-1 and TRBJ2-7, with 9 bases fitting TRBD2. This CDR3 is 15 amino acids long. Unmatched junction bases numbered 9, after V lost 3 bases and J lost 3 bases. Per the germline V gene, CDR1 is DFQATT and CDR2 is SNEGSKA (reference sequence). CDR3 protein: CSASEWTSAFYEQYF. The CDR3 nucleotides read TGCAGTGCTAGCGAGTGGACTAGCGCCTTCTACGAGCAGTACTTC.

About this clonotype: Lacking the conserved final phenylalanine or tryptophan, this CDR3 likely reflects a read error. This rearrangement joins TRBV7-8 to TRBJ1-1; a possible D gene is TRBD1 (6 bases). This CDR3 contains 12 residues. Germline V gene lookup returns CDR1 SGHVS and CDR2 FQNEAQ. V was cut by 5 bases and J by 6 bases, with 10 bases left in between. CDR3 sequence: CASSAQGSEAFS. DNA for the CDR3: TGTGCCAGCAGCGCACAGGGTTCTGAAGCTTTCTCT.

The CDR3 DNA follows: TGTGCCAGCAGCCCCCAGCCGGGGTCGTGGATTGAAGCTTTCTTT. This translates into CASSPQPGSWIEAFF. The genes are TRBV9 and TRBJ1-1; D is undetermined. Germline assignment: CDR1 SGDLS and CDR2 YYNGEE. V lost 4 bases and J lost 7, with 20 bases in between. CDR3 size: 15 residues.

In this sample, this clonotype turned up many times. The rearrangement uses TRBV7-9 and TRBJ1-1; no reliable D call. Trimming took 3 bases from V and 2 from J, leaving 7 bases between them. Germline values: CDR1 SEHNR, CDR2 FQNEAQ (reference sequence). The CDR3 consists of 13 residues. CDR3 sequence (DNA): TGTGCCAGCAGCTTTCACACAAACACTGAAGCTTTCTTT. Protein product: CASSFHTNTEAFF.

This clonotype has more than one count but fewer than ten. The chain recombines TRBV13 with TRBJ1-2; D is unresolved. The CDR3 covers 14 residues. Looked up from germline, CDR1 is PRHDT and CDR2 is FYEKMQ (reference sequence). The V end lost 4 bases, the J end lost 5 bases, and 14 bases lay between the germline ends. The CDR3 region is CASSWTDGRYGYTF. CDR3 sequence (DNA): TGTGCCAGCAGCTGGACGGACGGACGTTATGGCTACACCTTC.

This clonotype has at least ten counts. The chain couples TRBV23-1 to TRBJ2-2, with D unresolved. TRBV23-1 is sorted into the ORF group, with uncertain function. There are 12 residues in the CDR3. Trimming stripped 7 bases from V and 5 bases from J, with 8 bases between. CDR3 residues: CASTTPTGELFF. The CDR3 coding sequence is TGCGCCAGCACGACTCCAACCGGGGAGCTGTTTTTT.

The chain employs TRBV7-9 and TRBJ1-4, with D perhaps matching TRBD1 (5 bases). The CDR3 runs to 16 residues. Trimming took 10 bases from V and 0 from J, leaving 18 bases between them. Germline CDR1 and CDR2: SEHNR and FQNEAQ (reference sequence). The DNA for the CDR3 is TGTGCCACAGGGAAGCTATCTCTCGCAACTAATGAAAAACTGTTTTTT. It is translated as CATGKLSLATNEKLFF.

This clonotype was seen ten or more times. V usage is TRBV20-1 and J usage is TRBJ2-7; tentative D call: TRBD2 (6 bases). CDR3 length equals 15 residues. Germline assignment: CDR1 DFQATT and CDR2 SNEGSKA (reference sequence). V was clipped by 6 bases and J by 6 bases, with 24 bases between them. CDR3 nucleotides: TGCAGTGCCCACCGGGGGTCGGGGGATCTCTCCGAGCAGTACTTC. This translates into CSAHRGSGDLSEQYF.

The gene calls are TRBV27 and TRBJ2-1; 7 bases are a match to TRBD1. The CDR3 consists of 15 residues. Germline-derived CDR1 and CDR2 are MNHEY and SMNVEV (reference sequence). V lost 8 bases, J lost 0 bases, and 7 bases stayed unmatched. For the CDR3, the DNA is TGTGCCAGCCGTCCAAACAGGGGCTCCTACAATGAGCAGTTCTTC. As protein: CASRPNRGSYNEQFF.

This clonotype was observed a handful of times. The chain combines TRBV10-1 with TRBJ1-1, with D hard to call. Germline CDR1 WNHNN, CDR2 SYGVQD (reference sequence). Deletions cut 3 bases from V and 0 bases from J, with 11 bases between. There are 15 residues in the CDR3. In DNA form, the CDR3 reads TGCGCCAGCAGTGAAAGATTGGAGTTGAACACTGAAGCTTTCTTT. Translating it yields CASSERLELNTEAFF.

This clonotype was counted only a few times. J is TRBJ1-6 and V is TRBV5-4; D may be TRBD1 (5 bases). Germline V gene lookup returns CDR1 SGHNT and CDR2 YYREEE (reference sequence). The CDR3 consists of 12 residues. Trimming shortened V by 8 bases and J by 6 bases, and 9 bases separated the two germline ends. The CDR3 spells CASRDSNSPLHF. Here the CDR3 DNA reads TGTGCCAGTAGGGACTCTAATTCACCCCTCCACTTT. The entire variable domain, with the rest obtained from reference TRBV5-4 and TRBJ1-6, is as follows: ETGVTQSPTHLIKTRGQQVTLRCSSQSGHNTVSWYQQALGQGPQFIFQYYREEENGRGNFPPRFSGLQFPNYSSELNVNALELDDSALYLCASRDSNSPLHFGNGTRLTVT.

This clonotype was detected only a few times. This chain uses TRBV12-3 or TRBV12-4 with TRBJ2-3; 14 positions agree with TRBD2. The ends lost 7 bases at V and 5 bases at J; junction bases unmatched: 11. The CDR3 runs 17 residues. The DNA for the CDR3 is TGTGCCAGCACCGGGGGACTAGCGGGGGAAGTGGGAGATACGCAGTATTTT. It encodes CASTGGLAGEVGDTQYF.

This clonotype was seen more than once but under ten times. The chain recombines TRBV19 with TRBJ1-1, with D perhaps matching TRBD1 (6 bases). This CDR3 comprises 14 residues. Germline V lookup: CDR1 LNHDA, CDR2 SQIVND (reference sequence). Trimming removed 3 bases at V and 0 bases at J, with 8 bases between. CDR3 protein: CASSIKGVNTEAFF. DNA of the CDR3: TGTGCCAGTAGTATTAAGGGGGTGAACACTGAAGCTTTCTTT. The full variable domain, its missing parts supplied by reference TRBV19 and TRBJ1-1, is DGGITQSPKYLFRKEGQNVTLSCEQNLNHDAMYWYRQDPGQGLRLIYYSQIVNDFQKGDIAEGYSVSREKKESFPLTVTSAQKNPTAFYLCASSIKGVNTEAFFGQGTRLTVV.

Notes on this clonotype: This may be a read error, as it is one base from a much larger clone. The rearrangement joins TRBV29-1 to TRBJ2-7; maybe TRBD2 (6 bases). The germline CDR1 and CDR2 sequences are SQVTM and ANQGSEA. This CDR3 is 14 amino acids long. The CDR3: CNVDGGRPPYEQYF. CDR3 coding DNA: TGCAACGTTGACGGGGGAAGGCCTCCCTACGAGCAGTACTTC.

CDR3 loop: CASSPNRDEQYF. In nucleotides, the CDR3 is TGTGCCAGCAGCCCAAACAGGGACGAGCAGTACTTC. The J gene is TRBJ2-7, the V gene TRBV7-9; a possible D gene is TRBD1 (6 bases). This CDR3 is 12 amino acids long. CDR1 and CDR2 from the germline V gene are SEHNR and FQNEAQ (reference sequence). V was trimmed by 5 bases and J by 5 bases, leaving 10 bases between them.

This clonotype was counted ten times or more. The chain has TRBV24-1 and TRBJ1-5, with 7 bases aligning to TRBD1. Germline loops: CDR1 KGHDR, CDR2 SFDVKD. This CDR3 contains 14 residues. J gave up 7 bases and V 5 bases, and 7 bases lay outside the gene matches. CDR3 DNA: TGTGCCACCAGTGCGACAGGGTTGGGGCAGCCCCAGCATTTT. This gives the protein CATSATGLGQPQHF.

The sample holds many counts of this clonotype. V is TRBV6-5 and J is TRBJ1-6; D might be TRBD1 (6 bases). The ends were cut back, 6 bases at V and 4 bases at J, with 10 bases in the middle. The CDR3 covers 14 residues. Per the germline V gene, CDR1 is MNHEY and CDR2 is SVGAGI. The CDR3 sequence is CASSTTGYNSPLHF. Written as DNA, the CDR3 is TGTGCCAGCAGCACTACAGGGTATAATTCACCCCTCCACTTT.